This T cell receptor beta chain was observed in a study of blood T cell repertoires in COVID-19. Overall study: The study drew acute and convalescent COVID-19 samples from the United States, Italy and Spain. Sources were T cells, B-cell-depleted T cells, or PBMCs; the material itself was cDNA or gDNA.

This table comes from immunoSEQ multiplex PCR, and its TCRdb copy is limited to in-frame clones, with some not included. Found here are under 200,000 clones, 70% to 90% of them singletons; the top ten hold around a fifth. The TCR originated in a man aged 55 to 69 with active or convalescent COVID-19. Material for sequencing was peripheral blood.

The CDR3 is CASSPRGGNTEAFF. CDR3 sequence (DNA): TGTGCCAGCAGCCCCCGGGGGGGGAACACTGAAGCTTTCTTT. The J gene is TRBJ1-1, the V gene TRBV7-9; the D gene is possibly TRBD1 (5 bases). Germline V lookup: CDR1 SEHNR, CDR2 FQNEAQ (reference sequence). The CDR3 sequence is 14 residues long. V lost 5 bases and J 1 base, leaving 11 bases between the germline ends.